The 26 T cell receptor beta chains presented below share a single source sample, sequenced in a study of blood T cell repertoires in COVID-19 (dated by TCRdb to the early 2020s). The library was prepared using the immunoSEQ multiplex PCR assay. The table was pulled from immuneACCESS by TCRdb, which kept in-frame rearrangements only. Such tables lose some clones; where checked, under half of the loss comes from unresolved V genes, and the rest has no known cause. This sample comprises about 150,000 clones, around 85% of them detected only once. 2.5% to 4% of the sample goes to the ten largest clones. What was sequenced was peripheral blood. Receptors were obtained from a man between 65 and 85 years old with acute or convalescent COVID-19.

This chain's CDR3 is CASSLRGFIAEEQYF. DNA for the CDR3: TGTGCCAGCAGCCTTAGAGGGTTTATAGCGGAAGAGCAGTACTTC. The chain recombines TRBV7-2 with TRBJ2-7; possibly TRBD2 for D (6 bases). The CDR3 is 15 amino acids. Germline loops: CDR1 SGHTA, CDR2 FQGNSA. Trimming pared 5 bases from V and 7 bases from J, leaving 21 bases between.

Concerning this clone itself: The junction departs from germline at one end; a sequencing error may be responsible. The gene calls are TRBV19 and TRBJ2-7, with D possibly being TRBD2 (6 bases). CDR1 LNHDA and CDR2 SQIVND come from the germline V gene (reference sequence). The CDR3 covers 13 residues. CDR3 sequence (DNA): TGTGCCAGTAGATATCGGGACTCCCACGAGCAGTACTTC. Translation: CASRYRDSHEQYF.

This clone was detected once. The CDR3, as DNA: TGTGCCAGCAGTTTATACTGGACAACCATAGAGACCCAGTACTTC. Its translation: CASSLYWTTIETQYF. V gene TRBV27 combines with J gene TRBJ2-5; TRBD1 is a possible D gene (5 bases). The CDR3 covers 15 residues. V lost 1 base and J 4 bases, leaving 13 bases between the germline ends. Per the germline V gene, CDR1 is MNHEY and CDR2 is SMNVEV (reference sequence).

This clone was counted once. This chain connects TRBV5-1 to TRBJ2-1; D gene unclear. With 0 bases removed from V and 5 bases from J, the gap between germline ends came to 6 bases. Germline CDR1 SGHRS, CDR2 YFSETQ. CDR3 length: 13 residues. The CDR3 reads CASSLELDNEQFF. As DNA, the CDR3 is TGCGCCAGCAGCTTGGAGCTGGACAATGAGCAGTTCTTC.

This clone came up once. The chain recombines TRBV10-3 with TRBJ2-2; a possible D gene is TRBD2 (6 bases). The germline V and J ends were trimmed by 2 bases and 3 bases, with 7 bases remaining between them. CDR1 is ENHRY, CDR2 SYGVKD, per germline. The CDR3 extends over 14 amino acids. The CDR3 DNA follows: TGTGCCATCAGTGAGGGGGAGGACACCGGGGAGCTGTTTTTT. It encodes CAISEGEDTGELFF.

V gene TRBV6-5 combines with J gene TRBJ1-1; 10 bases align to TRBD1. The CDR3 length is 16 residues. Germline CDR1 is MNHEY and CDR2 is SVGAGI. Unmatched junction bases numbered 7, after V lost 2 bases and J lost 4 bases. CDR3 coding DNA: TGTGCCAGCAGTTACAGCGGACAGGGGGGGGGCACTGAAGCTTTCTTT. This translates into CASSYSGQGGGTEAFF.

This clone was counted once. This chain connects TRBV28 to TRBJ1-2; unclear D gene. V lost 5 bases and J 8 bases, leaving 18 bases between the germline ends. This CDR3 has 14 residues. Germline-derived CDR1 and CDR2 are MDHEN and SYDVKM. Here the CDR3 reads CASSRADIPWGYTF. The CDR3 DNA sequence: TGTGCCAGCAGTCGAGCCGACATTCCATGGGGCTACACCTTC.

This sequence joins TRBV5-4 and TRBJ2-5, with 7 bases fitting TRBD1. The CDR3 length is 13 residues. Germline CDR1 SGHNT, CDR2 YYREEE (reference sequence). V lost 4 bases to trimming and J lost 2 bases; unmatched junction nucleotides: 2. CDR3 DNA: TGTGCCAGCAGCCGGGGACAGCAAGAGACCCAGTACTTC. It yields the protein CASSRGQQETQYF.

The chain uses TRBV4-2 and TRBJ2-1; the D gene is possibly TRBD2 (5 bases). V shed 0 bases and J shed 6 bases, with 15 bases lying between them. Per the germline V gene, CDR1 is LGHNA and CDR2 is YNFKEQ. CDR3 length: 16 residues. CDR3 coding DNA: TGTGCCAGCAGCCAAGATCCGGCGGGCGTTCTCAATGAGCAGTTCTTC. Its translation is CASSQDPAGVLNEQFF.

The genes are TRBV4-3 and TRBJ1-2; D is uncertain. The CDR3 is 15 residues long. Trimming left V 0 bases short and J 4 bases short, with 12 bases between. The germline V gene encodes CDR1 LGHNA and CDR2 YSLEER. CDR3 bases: TGCGCCAGCAGCCAAGAGGAACGGAGAACCTATGGCTACACCTTC. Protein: CASSQEERRTYGYTF.

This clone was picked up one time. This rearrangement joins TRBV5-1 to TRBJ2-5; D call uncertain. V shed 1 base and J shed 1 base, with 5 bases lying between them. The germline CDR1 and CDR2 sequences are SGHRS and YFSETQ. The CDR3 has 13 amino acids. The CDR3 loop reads CASSLHSQETQYF. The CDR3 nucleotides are TGCGCCAGCAGCTTGCATAGCCAAGAGACCCAGTACTTC.

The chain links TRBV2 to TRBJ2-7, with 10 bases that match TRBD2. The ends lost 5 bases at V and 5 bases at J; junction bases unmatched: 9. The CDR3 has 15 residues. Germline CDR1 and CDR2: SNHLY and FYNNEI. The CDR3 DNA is TGTGCCAGCAGTCCAGTAAGCGGGAGGGCCCACGAGCAGTACTTC. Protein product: CASSPVSGRAHEQYF.

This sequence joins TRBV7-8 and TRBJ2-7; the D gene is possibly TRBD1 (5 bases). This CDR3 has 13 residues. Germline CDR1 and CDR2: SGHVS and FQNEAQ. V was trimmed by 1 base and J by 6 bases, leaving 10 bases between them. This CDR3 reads CASSLGRAVEQYF. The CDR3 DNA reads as TGTGCCAGCAGCTTAGGCAGGGCCGTCGAGCAGTACTTC.

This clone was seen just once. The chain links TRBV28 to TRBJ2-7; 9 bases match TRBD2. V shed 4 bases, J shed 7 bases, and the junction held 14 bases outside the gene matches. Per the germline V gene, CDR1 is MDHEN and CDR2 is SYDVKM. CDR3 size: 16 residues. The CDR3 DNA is TGTGCCAGCAGTTACGCGGGAGGGGACCCGAAGGTTGAGCAGTACTTC. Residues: CASSYAGGDPKVEQYF. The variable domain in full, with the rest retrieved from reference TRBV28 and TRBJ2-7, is DVKVTQSSRYLVKRTGEKVFLECVQDMDHENMFWYRQDPGLGLRLIYFSYDVKMKEKGDIPEGYSVSREKKERFSLILESASTNQTSMYLCASSYAGGDPKVEQYFGPGTRLTVT.

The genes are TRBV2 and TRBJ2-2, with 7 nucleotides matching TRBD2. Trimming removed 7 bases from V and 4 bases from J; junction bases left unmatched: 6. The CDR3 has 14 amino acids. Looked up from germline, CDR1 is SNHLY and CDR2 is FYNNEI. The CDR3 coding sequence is TGTGCCAGCATTGGCGGGAGATCCACCGGGGAGCTGTTTTTT. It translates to CASIGGRSTGELFF. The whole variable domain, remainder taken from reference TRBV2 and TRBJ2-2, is EPEVTQTPSHQVTQMGQEVILRCVPISNHLYFYWYRQILGQKVEFLVSFYNNEISEKSEIFDDQFSVERPDGSNFTLKIRSTKLEDSAMYFCASIGGRSTGELFFGEGSRLTVL.

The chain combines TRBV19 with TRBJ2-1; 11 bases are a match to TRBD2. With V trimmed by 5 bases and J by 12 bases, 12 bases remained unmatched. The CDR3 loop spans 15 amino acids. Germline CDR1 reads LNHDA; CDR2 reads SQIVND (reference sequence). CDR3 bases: TGTGCCAGTAGTTACACACAAGTAGCGGGAGGGGGGCAGTTCTTC. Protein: CASSYTQVAGGGQFF.

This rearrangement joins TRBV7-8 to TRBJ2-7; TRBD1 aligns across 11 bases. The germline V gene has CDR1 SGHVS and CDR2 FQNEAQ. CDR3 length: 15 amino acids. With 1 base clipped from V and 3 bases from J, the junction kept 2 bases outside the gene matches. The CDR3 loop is CASSLGGTGGYEQYF. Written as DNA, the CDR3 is TGTGCCAGCAGCTTAGGAGGGACAGGGGGCTACGAGCAGTACTTC.

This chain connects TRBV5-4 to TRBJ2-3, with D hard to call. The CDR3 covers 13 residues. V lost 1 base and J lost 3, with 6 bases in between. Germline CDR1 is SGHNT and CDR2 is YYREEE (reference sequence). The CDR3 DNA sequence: TGTGCCAGCAGCTTGCAGGTTACAGATACGCAGTATTTT. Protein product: CASSLQVTDTQYF.

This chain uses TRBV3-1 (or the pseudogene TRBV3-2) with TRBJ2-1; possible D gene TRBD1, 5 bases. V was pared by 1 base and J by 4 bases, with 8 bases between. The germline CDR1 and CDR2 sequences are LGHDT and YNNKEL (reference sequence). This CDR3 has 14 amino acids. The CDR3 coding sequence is TGTGCCAGCAGCCAAGTAACAGGATACAATGAGCAGTTCTTC. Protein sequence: CASSQVTGYNEQFF.

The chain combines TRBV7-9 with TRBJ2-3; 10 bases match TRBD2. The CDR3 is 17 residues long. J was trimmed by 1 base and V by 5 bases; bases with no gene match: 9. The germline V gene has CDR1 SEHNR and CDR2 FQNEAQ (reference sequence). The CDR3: CASSPPLAGARTDTQYF. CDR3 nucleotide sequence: TGTGCCAGCAGCCCCCCCCTAGCGGGAGCCCGCACAGATACGCAGTATTTT.

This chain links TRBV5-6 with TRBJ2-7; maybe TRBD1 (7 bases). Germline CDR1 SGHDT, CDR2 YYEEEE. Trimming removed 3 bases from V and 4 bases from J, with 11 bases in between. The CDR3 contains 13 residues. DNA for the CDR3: TGTGCCAGCAGCTCGACAGGGAGGTACGAGCAGTACTTC. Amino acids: CASSSTGRYEQYF.

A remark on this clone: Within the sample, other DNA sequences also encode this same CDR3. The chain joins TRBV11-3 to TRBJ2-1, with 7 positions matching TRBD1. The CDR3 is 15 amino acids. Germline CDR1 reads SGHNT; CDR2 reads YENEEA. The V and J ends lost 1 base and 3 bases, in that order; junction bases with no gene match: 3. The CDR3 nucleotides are TGTGCCAGCAGCTTAGGGTCAGGGGGCTACAATGAGCAGTTCTTC. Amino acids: CASSLGSGGYNEQFF.

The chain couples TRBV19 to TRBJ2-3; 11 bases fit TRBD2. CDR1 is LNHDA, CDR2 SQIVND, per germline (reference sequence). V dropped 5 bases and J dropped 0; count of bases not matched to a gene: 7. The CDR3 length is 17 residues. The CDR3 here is CASSFPGLADSTDTQYF. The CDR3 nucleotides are TGTGCCAGTAGTTTCCCGGGACTAGCGGACAGCACAGATACGCAGTATTTT.

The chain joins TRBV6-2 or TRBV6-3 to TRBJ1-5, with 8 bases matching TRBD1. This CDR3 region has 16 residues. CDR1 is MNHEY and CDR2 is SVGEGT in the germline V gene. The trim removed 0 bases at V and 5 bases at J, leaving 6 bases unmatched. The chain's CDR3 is CASSYSDRALYQPQHF. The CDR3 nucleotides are TGTGCCAGCAGTTACTCGGACAGGGCTCTCTATCAGCCCCAGCATTTT.

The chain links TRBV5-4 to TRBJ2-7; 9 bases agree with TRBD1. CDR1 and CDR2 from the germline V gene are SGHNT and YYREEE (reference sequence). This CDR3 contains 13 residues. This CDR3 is CASSSDGQGRALV. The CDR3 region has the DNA TGTGCCAGCAGCTCGGACGGACAGGGGAGGGCCTTGGTC.

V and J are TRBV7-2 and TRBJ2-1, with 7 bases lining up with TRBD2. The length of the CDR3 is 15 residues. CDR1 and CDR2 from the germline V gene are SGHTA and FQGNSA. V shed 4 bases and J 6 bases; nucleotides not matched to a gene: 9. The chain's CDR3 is CASSYGRERFNEQFF. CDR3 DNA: TGTGCCAGCAGCTATGGGCGGGAGAGGTTCAATGAGCAGTTCTTC.